This T cell receptor (beta chain) was sequenced for a study of shared clonotypes between healthy human individuals. V shed 1 base and J 4 bases; nucleotides not matched to a gene: 5. The CDR3 totals 15 residues. The germline V gene has CDR1 SGHTA and CDR2 FQGNSA. Sequencing used immunoSEQ multiplex PCR; TCRdb keeps in-frame clones, though not all of them. The sample lists around 580,000 clones, 95% to 98% occurring once. CD45RO-negative, CCR7-positively selected cells formed the naive CD8 fraction, excluding terminally differentiated effector memory CD45RA+ cells. The study's findings and limits: Generation probability values for non-shared clonotypes were lower than those for clonotypes shared by all four donors.

As to this clone: Its antigen is currently unknown.

The rearrangement joins TRBV7-2 to TRBJ2-7; 9 bases are shared with TRBD2. This TCR was recovered from a man aged 25-45 years in good health. The sample taken for sequencing was naive CD8+ T cells sorted from blood. CDR3 in DNA: TGTGCCAGCAGCTTAGGGATTAGCGGGAGTTACGAGCAGTACTTC. Its protein product is CASSLGISGSYEQYF.